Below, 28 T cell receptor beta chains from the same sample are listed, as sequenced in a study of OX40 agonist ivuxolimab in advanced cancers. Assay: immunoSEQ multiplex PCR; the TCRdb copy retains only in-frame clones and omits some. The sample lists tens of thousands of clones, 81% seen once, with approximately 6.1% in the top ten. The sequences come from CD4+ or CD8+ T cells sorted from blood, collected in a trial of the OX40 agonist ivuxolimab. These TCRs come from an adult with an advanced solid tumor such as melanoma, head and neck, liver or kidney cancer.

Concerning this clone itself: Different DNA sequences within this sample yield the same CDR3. In DNA, the CDR3 is TGTGCCAGCAGCCTCGGGGGGAACACTGAAGCTTTCTTT. This translates into CASSLGGNTEAFF. The chain uses TRBV11-3 and TRBJ1-1, with a tentative D call TRBD1 (5 bases). V lost 5 bases and J 1 base, leaving 8 bases between the germline ends. In germline, CDR1 is SGHNT, CDR2 YENEEA. The CDR3 sequence is 13 residues long.

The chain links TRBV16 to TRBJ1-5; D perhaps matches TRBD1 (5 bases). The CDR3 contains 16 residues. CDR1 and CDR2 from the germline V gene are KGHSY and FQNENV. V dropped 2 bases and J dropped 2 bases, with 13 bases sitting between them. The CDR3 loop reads CASSQGNIGGNQPQHF. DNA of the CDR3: TGTGCCAGCAGCCAAGGGAACATAGGGGGCAATCAGCCCCAGCATTTT.

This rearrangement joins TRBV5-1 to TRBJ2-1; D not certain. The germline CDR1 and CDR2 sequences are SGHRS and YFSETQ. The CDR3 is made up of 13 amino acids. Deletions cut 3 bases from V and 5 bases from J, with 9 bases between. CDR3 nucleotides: TGCGCCAGCAGCTACGACGGAAACAATGAGCAGTTCTTC. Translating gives CASSYDGNNEQFF. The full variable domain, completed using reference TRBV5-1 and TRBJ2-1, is KAGVTQTPRYLIKTRGQQVTLSCSPISGHRSVSWYQQTPGQGLQFLFEYFSETQRNKGNFPGRFSGRQFSNSRSEMNVSTLELGDSALYLCASSYDGNNEQFFGPGTRLTVL.

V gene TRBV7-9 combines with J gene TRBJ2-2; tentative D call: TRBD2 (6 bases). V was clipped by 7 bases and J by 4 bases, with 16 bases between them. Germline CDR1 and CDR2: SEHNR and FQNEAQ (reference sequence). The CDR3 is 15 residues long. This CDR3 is CASNFGGLGTGELFF. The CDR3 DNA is TGTGCCAGCAACTTCGGGGGATTAGGCACCGGGGAGCTGTTTTTT.

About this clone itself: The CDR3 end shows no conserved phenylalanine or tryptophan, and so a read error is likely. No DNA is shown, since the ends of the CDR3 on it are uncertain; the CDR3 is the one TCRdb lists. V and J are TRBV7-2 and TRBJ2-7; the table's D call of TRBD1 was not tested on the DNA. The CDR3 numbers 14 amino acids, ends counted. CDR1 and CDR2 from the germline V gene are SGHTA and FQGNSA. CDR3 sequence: CASNDPGQGFLPLM.

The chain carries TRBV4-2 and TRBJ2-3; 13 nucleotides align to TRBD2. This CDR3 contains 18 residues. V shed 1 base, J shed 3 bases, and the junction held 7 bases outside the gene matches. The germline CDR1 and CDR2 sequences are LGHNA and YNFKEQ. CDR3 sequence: CASSQGTSGGGGTDTQYF. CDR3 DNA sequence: TGTGCCAGCAGCCAAGGGACTAGCGGGGGAGGAGGAACAGATACGCAGTATTTT.

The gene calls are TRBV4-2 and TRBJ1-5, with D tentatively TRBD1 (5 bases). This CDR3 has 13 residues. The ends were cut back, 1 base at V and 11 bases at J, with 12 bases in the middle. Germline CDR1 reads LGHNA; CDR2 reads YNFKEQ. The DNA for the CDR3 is TGTGCCAGCAGCCAAGCCGGTACAGGCTCCCAGCATTTT. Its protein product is CASSQAGTGSQHF.

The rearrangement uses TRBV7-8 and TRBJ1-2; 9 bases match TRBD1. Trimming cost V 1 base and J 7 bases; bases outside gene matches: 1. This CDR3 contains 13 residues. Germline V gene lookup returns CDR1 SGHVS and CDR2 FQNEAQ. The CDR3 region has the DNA TGTGCCAGCAGCTTAGGGGACAGGGTTGGCTACACCTTC. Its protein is CASSLGDRVGYTF. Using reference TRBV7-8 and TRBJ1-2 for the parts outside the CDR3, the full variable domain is GAGVSQSPRYKVAKRGQDVALRCDPISGHVSLFWYQQALGQGPEFLTYFQNEAQLDKSGLPSDRFFAERPEGSVSTLKIQRTQQEDSAVYLCASSLGDRVGYTFGSGTRLTVV.

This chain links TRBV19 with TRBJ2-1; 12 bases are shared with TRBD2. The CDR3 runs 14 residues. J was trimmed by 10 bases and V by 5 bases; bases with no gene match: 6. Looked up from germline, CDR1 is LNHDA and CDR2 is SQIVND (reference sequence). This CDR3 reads CASSLAGGTGEQFF. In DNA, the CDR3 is TGTGCCAGTAGTCTAGCGGGAGGGACAGGAGAGCAGTTCTTC.

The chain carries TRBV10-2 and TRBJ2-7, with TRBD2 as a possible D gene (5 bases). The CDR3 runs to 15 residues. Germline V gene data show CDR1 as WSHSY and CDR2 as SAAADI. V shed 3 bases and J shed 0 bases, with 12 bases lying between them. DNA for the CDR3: TGCGCCAGCAGTGAACCCGACTACCGCTCCTACGAGCAGTACTTC. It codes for CASSEPDYRSYEQYF.

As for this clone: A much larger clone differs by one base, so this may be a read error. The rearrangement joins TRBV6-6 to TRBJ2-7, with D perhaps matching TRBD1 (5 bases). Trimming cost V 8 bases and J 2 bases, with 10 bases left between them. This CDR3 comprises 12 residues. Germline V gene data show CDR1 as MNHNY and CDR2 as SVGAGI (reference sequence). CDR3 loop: CASGARPYEQYV. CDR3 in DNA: TGTGCCAGCGGGGCAAGGCCCTACGAGCAGTACGTC.

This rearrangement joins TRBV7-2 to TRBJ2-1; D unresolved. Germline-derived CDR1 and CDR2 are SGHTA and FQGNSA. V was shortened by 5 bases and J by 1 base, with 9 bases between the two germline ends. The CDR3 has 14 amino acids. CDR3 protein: CASSGGESYNEQFF. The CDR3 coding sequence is TGTGCCAGCAGCGGCGGCGAATCCTACAATGAGCAGTTCTTC.

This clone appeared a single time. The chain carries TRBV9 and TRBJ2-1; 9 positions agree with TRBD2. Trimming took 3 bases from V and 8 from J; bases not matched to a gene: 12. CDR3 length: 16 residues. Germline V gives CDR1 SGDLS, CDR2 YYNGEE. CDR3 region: CASSEFAGGPSDEQFF. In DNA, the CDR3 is TGTGCCAGCAGCGAATTCGCGGGAGGGCCTAGCGATGAGCAGTTCTTC.

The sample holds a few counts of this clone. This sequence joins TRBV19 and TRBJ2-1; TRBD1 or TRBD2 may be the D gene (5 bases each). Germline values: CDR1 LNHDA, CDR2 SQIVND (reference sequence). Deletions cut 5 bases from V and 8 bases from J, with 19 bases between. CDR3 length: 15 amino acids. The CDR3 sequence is CASSPPGPPSYEQFF. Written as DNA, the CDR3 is TGTGCCAGTAGTCCCCCGGGACCCCCGTCGTATGAGCAGTTCTTC.

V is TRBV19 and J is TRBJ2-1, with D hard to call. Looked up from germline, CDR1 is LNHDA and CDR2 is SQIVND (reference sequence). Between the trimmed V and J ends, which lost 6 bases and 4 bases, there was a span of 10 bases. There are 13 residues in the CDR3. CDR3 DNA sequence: TGTGCCAGTAGCCGGAATCATTACAATGAGCAGTTCTTC. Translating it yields CASSRNHYNEQFF.

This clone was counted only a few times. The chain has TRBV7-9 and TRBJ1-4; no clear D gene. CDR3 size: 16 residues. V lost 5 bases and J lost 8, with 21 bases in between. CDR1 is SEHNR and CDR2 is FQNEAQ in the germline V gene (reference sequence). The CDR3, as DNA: TGTGCCAGCAGCCACCAAAAACACGGCCTTGGGGAAAAACTGTTTTTT. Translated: CASSHQKHGLGEKLFF.

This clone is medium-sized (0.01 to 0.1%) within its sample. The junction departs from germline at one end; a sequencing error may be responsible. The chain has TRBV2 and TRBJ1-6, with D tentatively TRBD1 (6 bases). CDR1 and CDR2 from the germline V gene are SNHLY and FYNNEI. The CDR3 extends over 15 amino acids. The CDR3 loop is CASSRYRDTNSPLHF. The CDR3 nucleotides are TGTGCCAGCAGTCGATACCGGGACACCAATTCCCCCCTCCACTTT.

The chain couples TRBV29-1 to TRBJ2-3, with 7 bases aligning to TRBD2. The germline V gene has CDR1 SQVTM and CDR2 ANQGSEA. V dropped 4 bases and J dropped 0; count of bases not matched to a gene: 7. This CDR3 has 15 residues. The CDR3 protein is CSVVGLRESTDTQYF. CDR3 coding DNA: TGCAGCGTTGTAGGTCTGCGGGAGAGCACAGATACGCAGTATTTT.

The CDR3 reads CASSLASQETQYF. DNA of the CDR3: TGTGCCAGCAGCTTAGCGAGCCAAGAGACCCAGTACTTC. The rearrangement links TRBV7-9 to TRBJ2-5; no clear D gene. Trimming cost V 0 bases and J 1 base, with 3 bases left between them. The CDR3 is 13 residues long. Germline V lookup: CDR1 SEHNR, CDR2 FQNEAQ (reference sequence).

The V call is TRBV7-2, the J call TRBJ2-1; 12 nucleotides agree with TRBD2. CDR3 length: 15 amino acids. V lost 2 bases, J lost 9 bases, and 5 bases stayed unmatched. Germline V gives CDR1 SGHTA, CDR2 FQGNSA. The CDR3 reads CASSLLAGGFIEQFF. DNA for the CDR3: TGTGCCAGCAGCTTACTAGCGGGAGGGTTTATTGAGCAGTTCTTC. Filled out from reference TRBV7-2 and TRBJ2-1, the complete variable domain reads GAGVSQSPSNKVTEKGKDVELRCDPISGHTALYWYRQSLGQGLEFLIYFQGNSAPDKSGLPSDRFSAERTGGSVSTLTIQRTQQEDSAVYLCASSLLAGGFIEQFFGPGTRLTVL.

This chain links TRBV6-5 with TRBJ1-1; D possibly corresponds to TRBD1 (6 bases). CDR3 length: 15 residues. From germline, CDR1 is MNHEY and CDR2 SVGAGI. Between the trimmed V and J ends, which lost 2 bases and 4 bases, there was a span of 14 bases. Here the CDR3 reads CASSYGGGPTTEAFF. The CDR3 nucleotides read TGTGCCAGCAGTTACGGGGGGGGCCCGACCACTGAAGCTTTCTTT.

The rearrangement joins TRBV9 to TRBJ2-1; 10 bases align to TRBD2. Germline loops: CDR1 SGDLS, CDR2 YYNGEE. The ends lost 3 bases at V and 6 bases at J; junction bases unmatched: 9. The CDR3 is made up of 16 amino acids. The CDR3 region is CASSAPLAGVANEQFF. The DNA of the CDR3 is TGTGCCAGCAGCGCACCCCTAGCGGGAGTCGCCAATGAGCAGTTCTTC. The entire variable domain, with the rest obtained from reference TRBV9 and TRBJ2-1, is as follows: DSGVTQTPKHLITATGQRVTLRCSPRSGDLSVYWYQQSLDQGLQFLIQYYNGEERAKGNILERFSAQQFPDLHSELNLSSLELGDSALYFCASSAPLAGVANEQFFGPGTRLTVL.

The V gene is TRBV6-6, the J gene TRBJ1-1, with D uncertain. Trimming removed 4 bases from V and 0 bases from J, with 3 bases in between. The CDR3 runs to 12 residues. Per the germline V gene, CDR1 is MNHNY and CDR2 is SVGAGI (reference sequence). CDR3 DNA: TGTGCCAGCAGTTCGGTGAACACTGAAGCTTTCTTT. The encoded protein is CASSSVNTEAFF.

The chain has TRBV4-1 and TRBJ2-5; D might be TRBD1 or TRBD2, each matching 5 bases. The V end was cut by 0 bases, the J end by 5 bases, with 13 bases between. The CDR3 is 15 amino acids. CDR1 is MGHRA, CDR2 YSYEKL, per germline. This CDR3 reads CASSQDQSWGETQYF. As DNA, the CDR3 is TGCGCCAGCAGCCAAGATCAGTCCTGGGGGGAGACCCAGTACTTC.

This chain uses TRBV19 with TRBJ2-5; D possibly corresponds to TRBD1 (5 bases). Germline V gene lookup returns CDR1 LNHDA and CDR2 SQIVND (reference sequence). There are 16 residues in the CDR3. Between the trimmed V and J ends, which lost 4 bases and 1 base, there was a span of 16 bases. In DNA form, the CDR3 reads TGTGCCAGTAGTAGCCCATTCTCGACAGCCCAAGAGACCCAGTACTTC. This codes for CASSSPFSTAQETQYF.

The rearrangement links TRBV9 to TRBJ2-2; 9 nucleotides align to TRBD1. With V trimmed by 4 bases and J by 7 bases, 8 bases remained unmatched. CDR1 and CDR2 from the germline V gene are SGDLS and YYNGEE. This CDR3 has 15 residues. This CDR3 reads CASSPGTGTVGELFF. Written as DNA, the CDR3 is TGTGCCAGCAGCCCCGGGACAGGGACCGTCGGGGAGCTGTTTTTT. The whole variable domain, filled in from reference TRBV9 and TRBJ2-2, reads DSGVTQTPKHLITATGQRVTLRCSPRSGDLSVYWYQQSLDQGLQFLIQYYNGEERAKGNILERFSAQQFPDLHSELNLSSLELGDSALYFCASSPGTGTVGELFFGEGSRLTVL.

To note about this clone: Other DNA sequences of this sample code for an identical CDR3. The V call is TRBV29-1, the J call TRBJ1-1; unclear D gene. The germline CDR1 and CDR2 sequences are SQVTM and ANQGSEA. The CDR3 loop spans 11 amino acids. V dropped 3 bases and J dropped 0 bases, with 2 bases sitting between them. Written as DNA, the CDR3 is TGCAGCGTTGAGATGAACACTGAAGCTTTCTTT. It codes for CSVEMNTEAFF.

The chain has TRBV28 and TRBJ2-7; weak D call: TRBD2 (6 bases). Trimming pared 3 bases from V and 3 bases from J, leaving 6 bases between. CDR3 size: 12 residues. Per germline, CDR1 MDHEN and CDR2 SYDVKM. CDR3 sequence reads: CASSLGGYEQYF. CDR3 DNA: TGTGCCAGCAGTTTGGGGGGCTACGAGCAGTACTTC.